Here is one T cell receptor beta chain with its context. The antigen is unknown. The data originate from a study of identical twins. Germline lookup yields CDR1 DFQATT and CDR2 SNEGSKA (reference sequence). This CDR3 comprises 16 residues. V lost 6 bases, J lost 5 bases, and 12 bases stayed unmatched. TCRdb analysed the 5' RACE reads with MiXCR anew, one entry per CDR3 protein. The sample contains 200,000 to 250,000 distinct CDR3 sequences, 6% to 9% of which appear only once. General study points: Twin pairs' shared out-of-frame alpha sequences were enriched in low generation probability.

A further study also used this sample, focusing on yellow fever vaccine responses in identical twins.

The sample consisted of memory (CD45RO+) T cells sorted from blood. The receptor comes from a young woman in good health. The rearrangement joins TRBV20-1 to TRBJ2-1, with TRBD2 matching over 11 bases. CDR3 loop: CSASKGPTSGDNEQFF. Here the CDR3 DNA reads TGCAGTGCCAGTAAGGGTCCGACTAGCGGGGACAATGAGCAGTTCTTC.